This is a list of T cell receptor beta chains from one sample in a study of long-term antiretroviral therapy in people with HIV. Sequencing was performed with immunoSEQ multiplex PCR; in TCRdb, only in-frame clones are kept and a portion is missing. There are 28,000 or so clones in the sample; roughly 90% occur only once, and around 4% lies in the top ten. Sequenced material: unsorted PBMCs, taken 0.5 years after starting antiretroviral therapy. These receptors originate from a young woman with HIV. Each CDR3 is given with its conserved first and last residue. D genes are given only for firm matches. Clone size appears in some rows only: once, few, many, or a class for an expanded clone.

>TRBJ2-7|-|once|TRBV7-6
TGTGCCAGCAGGTCTAAAAAGGACGAGCAGTACTTC
CASRSKKDEQYF
>TRBJ2-2|-|-|TRBV6-5
TGTGCCAGCAGTTTCGGACCAAACACCGGGGAGCTGTTTTTT
CASSFGPNTGELFF
>TRBJ2-7|-|-|TRBV20-1
TGCAGTGCTAATGTGGGCACCGAGCAGTACTTC
CSANVGTEQYF
>TRBJ1-5|-|-|TRBV2
TGTGCCAGCAGTCAGAGTCGTCCAGGTCAGCCCCAGCATTTT
CASSQSRPGQPQHF
>TRBJ1-2|TRBD1|-|TRBV27
TGTGCCAGCAGTTTAGGAACAACAGGGGACTATGGCCACACCTTC
CASSLGTTGDYGHTF
>TRBJ2-7|TRBD1|few|TRBV25-1
TGTGCCAGCAGGGGCCCAGGGGGCTCCTACGAGCAGTACTTC
CASRGPGGSYEQYF
>TRBJ2-3|TRBD2|-|TRBV19
TGTGCCAGTAGTATTGTTGGCGGGAGCGTAACAGATACGCAGTATTTT
CASSIVGGSVTDTQYF
>TRBJ1-1|TRBD1|-|TRBV18
TGTGCCAGCTCACCACCCTGGACAGGGCAGAACACTGAAGCTTTCTTT
CASSPPWTGQNTEAFF
>TRBJ1-5|-|-|TRBV10-3
TGTGCCATCAGGACGGATGACAGGCCCAATCAGCCCCAGCATTTT
CAIRTDDRPNQPQHF
>TRBJ1-2|-|-|TRBV28
TGTGCCAGCAGTTTCTGGGGAGACTACACCTTC
CASSFWGDYTF
>TRBJ2-5|-|-|TRBV19
TGTGCCAGTAGTAGCCCCGGACCCCGGGCAGAGACCCAGTACTTC
CASSSPGPRAETQYF
>TRBJ2-6|-|once|TRBV9
TGTGCCAGCAGCGTAGGTGCGAGGCCCACCACGGGGGGGGCCAACGTCCTGACTTTC
CASSVGARPTTGGANVLTF
>TRBJ2-3|TRBD2|-|TRBV5-1
TGCGCCAGCAGCTTGGAACCCGGGGGAGGGCGACAGCAGTATTTT
CASSLEPGGGRQQYF
>TRBJ2-7|-|-|TRBV5-4
TGTGCCAGCAGCTTAAAAGCCAGGTTCACCTCCTACGAGCAGTACTTC
CASSLKARFTSYEQYF
>TRBJ2-3|TRBD2|once|TRBV18
TGTGCCAGCTCACCCCTGGCCCTAGCGGGAGTCGCAGATACGCAGTATTTT
CASSPLALAGVADTQYF
>TRBJ2-1|TRBD2|-|TRBV19
TGTGCCAGTAGTATCCCCCCTAGCGGGAGCGATGAGCAGTTCTTC
CASSIPPSGSDEQFF
>TRBJ2-7|-|-|TRBV4-3
TGCGCCAGCAGCCAAGATCTTAAGGGGGGGCTCCTCTCCTACGAGCAGTACTTC
CASSQDLKGGLLSYEQYF
>TRBJ1-1|-|-|TRBV4-3
TGCGCCAGCAGCCAGACATTACAGGTGAACACTGAAGCTTTCTTT
CASSQTLQVNTEAFF
>TRBJ2-7|TRBD2|-|TRBV6-5
TGTGCCAGGGGGGAGCGGGATCTGTCCTACGAGCAGTACTTC
CARGERDLSYEQYF
>TRBJ2-5|-|-|TRBV7-3
TGTGCCAGCAGCTTGGGTCCGGAGGCCCAGTACTTC
CASSLGPEAQYF
>TRBJ1-3|-|once|TRBV12-5
TGTGCTAGTGCACAGGCTAGCTCTGGAAACACCATATATTTT
CASAQASSGNTIYF
>TRBJ1-1|-|-|TRBV7-6
TGTGCCAGCAGCTTACATCCAGGGCGGAACACTGAAGCTTTCTTT
CASSLHPGRNTEAFF
>TRBJ2-7|TRBD1|-|TRBV6-1
TGTGCCAGCAGCGAAACCGGGACAGGCTCCTACGAGCAGTACTTC
CASSETGTGSYEQYF
>TRBJ2-3|TRBD2|-|TRBV6-5
TGTGCCACCTTGACTAGCGGGGTTGGGACAGATACGCAGTATTTT
CATLTSGVGTDTQYF
>TRBJ2-2|-|once|TRBV7-3
TGTGCCAGCAGCTTAATGACCGGGACCGGGGAGCTGTTTTTT
CASSLMTGTGELFF
>TRBJ2-1|TRBD2|-|TRBV9
TGTGCCAGCAGCGTGGGGACTAGCGGGTTGCTAAACAATGAGCAGTTCTTC
CASSVGTSGLLNNEQFF
>TRBJ2-5|-|few|TRBV5-1
TGCGCCAGCAGCTTGGCCCCTCATGTGAGCGGGCTAGAGACCCAGTACTTC
CASSLAPHVSGLETQYF
>TRBJ1-5|-|-|TRBV7-2
TGTGCCAGCAGCTTAGCGCAGAGTCTCGGTCAGCCCCAGCATTTT
CASSLAQSLGQPQHF
>TRBJ2-7|-|-|TRBV11-3
TGTGCCAGCAGCGCGGGAAGAGCCTACGAGCAGTACTTC
CASSAGRAYEQYF
>TRBJ2-3|-|-|TRBV7-3
TGTGCCAGCAGCTTAAATGGGACCCCTGAAGTGGCGGATACGCAGTATTTT
CASSLNGTPEVADTQYF
>TRBJ1-2|TRBD1|few|TRBV5-4
TGTGCCAGCAGCTTACAGGGGGCTTCTAACTATGGCTACACCTTC
CASSLQGASNYGYTF
>TRBJ2-1|-|-|TRBV28
TGTGCCAGCAGTTTGAAGGGGACGGGTGAGCAGTTCTTC
CASSLKGTGEQFF
>TRBJ2-3|-|-|TRBV27
TGTGCCAGCAACTCAAAGGGCTACGGGGGTTTCGACACAGATACGCAGTATTTT
CASNSKGYGGFDTDTQYF